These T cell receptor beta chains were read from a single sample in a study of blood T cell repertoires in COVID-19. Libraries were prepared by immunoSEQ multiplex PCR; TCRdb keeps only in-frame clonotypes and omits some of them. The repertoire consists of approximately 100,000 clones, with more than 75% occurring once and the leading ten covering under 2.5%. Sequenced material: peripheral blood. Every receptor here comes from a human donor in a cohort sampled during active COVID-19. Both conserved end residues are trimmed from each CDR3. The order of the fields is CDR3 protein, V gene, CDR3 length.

CDR3: ASSLDLRADSNYGYT
V: TRBV11-2
length: 15

CDR3: AISESGGELF
V: TRBV10-3
length: 10

CDR3: ASSLQGGTEAF
V: TRBV7-9
length: 11

CDR3: AIRQGGDEQF
V: TRBV12-3/TRBV12-4
length: 10

CDR3: ASSVTGVSGTNYGYT
V: TRBV7-2
length: 15

CDR3: ASSARTSGGAFHNEQF
V: TRBV7-2
length: 16

CDR3: ASSFVASGPNEQF
V: TRBV28
length: 13

CDR3: ASTRQAGTDTQY
V: TRBV28
length: 12

CDR3: ASSISGQSDEQY
V: TRBV9
length: 12

CDR3: ASSDAGTGYYEQY
V: TRBV6-2/TRBV6-3
length: 13

CDR3: ASSPVAGQTYEQY
V: TRBV7-2
length: 13

CDR3: ASSRTGTSNQPQH
V: TRBV6-5
length: 13

CDR3: ASSLRWEGQGETQY
V: TRBV7-7
length: 14

CDR3: ASESRGTQY
V: TRBV19
length: 9

CDR3: ASSQAGQVSGNTIY
V: TRBV4-1
length: 14

CDR3: ASKPARDILGTDTQY
V: TRBV5-1
length: 15

CDR3: ASSYRGAGYEQY
V: TRBV6-5
length: 12

CDR3: ASSQASGNTIY
V: TRBV7-2
length: 11

CDR3: SAGDSYEQY
V: TRBV20-1
length: 9

CDR3: ASSLDRDTEAF
V: TRBV7-2
length: 11

CDR3: ASSLTAGLADNEQF
V: TRBV27
length: 14

CDR3: ASNARGLQETQY
V: TRBV19
length: 12

CDR3: ASSQAWGTANQPQH
V: TRBV4-3
length: 14

CDR3: ASSVVGGPTPDTQY
V: TRBV9
length: 14

CDR3: ASSFISGTGNPGELF
V: TRBV7-9
length: 15

CDR3: ASTAGHNTGELF
V: TRBV4-2
length: 12

CDR3: ASSLRTSGVGDTQY
V: TRBV5-1
length: 14

CDR3: ASSQDSGNSPLH
V: TRBV3-1/TRBV3-2
length: 12

CDR3: ASSLGRLTYEQY
V: TRBV28
length: 12

CDR3: ASSPGQNTGELF
V: TRBV18
length: 12

CDR3: ASSRLSGDNQPQH
V: TRBV7-6
length: 13

CDR3: ASSEGTENSPLH
V: TRBV6-4
length: 12

CDR3: ASTRGNYGYT
V: TRBV6-5
length: 10

CDR3: VRSRHGSSTDTQY
V: TRBV7-5
length: 13

CDR3: ASSYGWTGASYGYT
V: TRBV3-1/TRBV3-2
length: 14

CDR3: ASSSRLAEGNEQF
V: TRBV5-4
length: 13

CDR3: ASSLRPVGDRAYEQY
V: TRBV7-2
length: 15

CDR3: ASSAEGSSYNEQF
V: TRBV9
length: 13

CDR3: ASSVNRGLDEQF
V: TRBV5-1
length: 12

CDR3: ASSYGDSYEQY
V: TRBV6-6
length: 11

CDR3: ATSDTWRGTGGETQY
V: TRBV24-1
length: 15

CDR3: ASSDMPGQGLRDNYGYT
V: TRBV2
length: 17

CDR3: ASSRVGDRKSNQPQH
V: TRBV18
length: 15

CDR3: ASSLYSRDGRNNEQF
V: TRBV7-6
length: 15

CDR3: ASSLGAGGWNEQF
V: TRBV5-1
length: 13

CDR3: ASRPGTGSVGELF
V: TRBV6-5
length: 13

CDR3: ASRGLAGGPPYEQY
V: TRBV27
length: 14

CDR3: AWSPGTWQTIYGYT
V: TRBV30
length: 14

CDR3: ASSQEDWRQY
V: TRBV14
length: 10

CDR3: ASSPGTSLYNEQF
V: TRBV7-3
length: 13

CDR3: ASSQDAGAEQY
V: TRBV3-1/TRBV3-2
length: 11

CDR3: ASSPGQSGTYEQY
V: TRBV5-1
length: 13

CDR3: ASSLGTSHSGNTIY
V: TRBV5-6
length: 14

CDR3: ASSESTGWNTEAF
V: TRBV2
length: 13